This T cell receptor beta chain was recorded in a study of T cell changes during pregnancy in multiple sclerosis. Measured with immunoSEQ multiplex PCR; TCRdb has only the in-frame clones, and not every one. The table has tens of thousands of clones, roughly 92% seen once; the top ten hold about 0.8%. V shed 5 bases, J shed 10 bases, and the junction held 3 bases outside the gene matches. The CDR3 sequence is 11 residues long. Per germline, CDR1 SGHTA and CDR2 FQGNSA. V is TRBV7-2 and J is TRBJ1-1, with 8 bases lining up with TRBD1. The source is a female donor with multiple sclerosis, enrolled in a pregnancy study. The source material was CD4+ T cells from peripheral blood mononuclear cells, sampled before pregnancy. The CDR3 DNA reads as TGTGCCAGCAGCCTCGACAGGGGAGCTTTCTTT. This codes for CASSLDRGAFF. Drawing the rest from reference TRBV7-2 and TRBJ1-1, the complete variable domain is GAGVSQSPSNKVTEKGKDVELRCDPISGHTALYWYRQSLGQGLEFLIYFQGNSAPDKSGLPSDRFSAERTGGSVSTLTIQRTQQEDSAVYLCASSLDRGAFFGQGTRLTVV.